This T cell receptor (beta chain) was captured by sequencing in a study of cytomegalovirus exposure and HLA in healthy donors. About the study: The same platform was used for the roughly 130 validation repertoires and the approximately 670 first-cohort repertoires, a later analysis reported.

Some clones are missing from TCRdb's copy, which holds only in-frame ones; the method was immunoSEQ multiplex PCR. The table shows roughly 150,000 clones, with around 81% occurring only once. The CDR3 is 14 amino acids. V shed 3 bases, J shed 5 bases, and the junction held 4 bases outside the gene matches. CDR1 is SNHLY, CDR2 FYNNEI, per germline. The material sequenced was PBMCs. This receptor was identified in a man in his thirties or forties in good health and CMV-seropositive. V is TRBV2 and J is TRBJ1-2, with 9 nucleotides matching TRBD1. CDR3 sequence reads: CASSEDRGGYGYTF. The DNA of the CDR3 is TGTGCCAGCAGTGAGGACAGGGGCGGGTATGGCTACACCTTC.